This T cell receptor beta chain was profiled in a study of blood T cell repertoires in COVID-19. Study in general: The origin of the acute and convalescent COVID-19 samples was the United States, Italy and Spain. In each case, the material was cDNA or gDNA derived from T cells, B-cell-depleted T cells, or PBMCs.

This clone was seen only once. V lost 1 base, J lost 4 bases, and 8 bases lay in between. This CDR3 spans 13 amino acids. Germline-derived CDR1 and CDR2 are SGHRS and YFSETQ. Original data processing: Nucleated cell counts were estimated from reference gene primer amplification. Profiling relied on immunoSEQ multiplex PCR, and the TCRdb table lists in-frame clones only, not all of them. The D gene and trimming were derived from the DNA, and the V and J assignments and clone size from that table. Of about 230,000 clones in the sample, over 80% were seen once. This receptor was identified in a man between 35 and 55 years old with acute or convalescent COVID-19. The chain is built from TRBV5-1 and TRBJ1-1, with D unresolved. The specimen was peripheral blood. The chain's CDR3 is CASSLTPSTEAFF. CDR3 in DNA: TGCGCCAGCAGCTTGACCCCGAGCACTGAAGCTTTCTTT.